This TCR beta chain is from a study of CD8 T cells in ankylosing spondylitis. The CDR3 extends over 16 amino acids. J was trimmed by 2 bases and V by 3 bases; bases with no gene match: 7. The germline CDR1 and CDR2 sequences are DFQATT and SNEGSKA (reference sequence). Broader study findings: Disease-linked clones, CD8+, were relatively rare in peripheral blood. Disease-linked clones reportedly showed significant enrichment in matched ankylosing spondylitis synovial fluid. It appeared that ankylosing spondylitis blood was characterized by a TCR beta motif of several highly homologous variants.

Of note for this clonotype: What it recognizes is unknown.

Each TCR beta library was made by quantitative 5'-RACE that incorporated molecular barcodes. TCRdb re-derived calls from the 5' RACE reads in MiXCR, one entry per CDR3 protein. The data hold 200,000 to 300,000 distinct CDR3 sequences, with roughly a third observed a single time. The clonotype was recovered from a male donor with ankylosing spondylitis or in good health (not recorded which). The sample consisted of blood, either unsorted or a sorted T cell fraction (not recorded which). The chain combines TRBV20-1 with TRBJ1-1, with 12 bases lining up with TRBD1. CDR3 sequence: CSASGGTGGKNTEAFF. The CDR3 DNA is TGCAGTGCTAGTGGCGGGACAGGGGGCAAAAACACTGAAGCTTTCTTT.